This passage covers 5 T cell receptor beta chains from one sample sequenced in a study of vaccination and CD4 T cells after COVID-19 (dated by TCRdb to 2022 to 2024). Sample treatment or condition, as interpreted from the label and publication: approximately nine-day PBMC culture with coronavirus spike peptide pools or control peptides (ViraFEST assay). Libraries were constructed by PCR. This sample was sequenced with an Illumina iSeq 100. DNA from cultured CD4+ T cells underwent TCR sequencing with the Oncomine TCR Beta short-read assay at the Johns Hopkins FTIC core. The public reads were reanalyzed by TCRdb: fastp trimming at Q25, MiXCR alignment, in-frame beta chains only. Each CDR3 protein gets just one entry, which takes the most common genes and DNA from the rows behind it. The sample table lists about 15,000 distinct CDR3 sequences, about three quarters of them with a count of one. The ten largest account for around 4.4% of the sample.

No antigen has been assigned to these receptors. Sequenced: CD4+ T cells from blood, cultured in vitro. These TCRs come from a human donor who had recovered from COVID-19.

The chain carries TRBV7-2 and TRBJ2-7; TRBD1 matches 7 bases. V lost 1 base, J lost 7 bases, and 13 bases stayed unmatched. The V gene's germline CDR1 is SGHTA and CDR2 FQGNSA. The CDR3 runs 16 residues. The CDR3 protein is CASSLDRDSYLREQYF. The DNA of the CDR3 is TGTGCCAGCAGCTTAGATAGGGACAGCTATCTACGGGAGCAGTACTTC.

The chain links TRBV14 to TRBJ1-5; D call uncertain. The CDR3 is 13 residues long. Trimming pared 0 bases from V and 11 bases from J, leaving 11 bases between. Germline-derived CDR1 and CDR2 are SGHDN and FVKESK. The CDR3 here is CASSQDLLGAQHF. The CDR3 DNA reads TGTGCCAGCAGCCAAGATTTGTTGGGAGCCCAGCATTTT.

This rearrangement joins TRBV20-1 to TRBJ2-7, with TRBD2 matching 8 bases. Germline CDR1 is DFQATT and CDR2 is SNEGSKA (reference sequence). With 6 bases clipped from V and 0 bases from J, the junction kept 7 bases outside the gene matches. CDR3 size: 14 residues. The CDR3 DNA sequence: TGCAGTGCCTTCACTAGCGGTAGCTCCTACGAGCAGTACTTC. Translated: CSAFTSGSSYEQYF.

The V gene is TRBV27, the J gene TRBJ2-5; 7 bases agree with TRBD1. The V gene end was trimmed by 6 bases and the J gene end by 5 bases; junction bases not matched to a gene: 6. This CDR3 contains 13 residues. The germline gives CDR1 MNHEY, CDR2 SMNVEV (reference sequence). The CDR3 is CASRRDRAETQYF. The CDR3 region has the DNA TGTGCCAGCAGACGAGACAGGGCGGAGACCCAGTACTTC.

The V gene is TRBV25-1, the J gene TRBJ2-3; D may be TRBD2 (5 bases). With 1 base removed from V and 2 bases from J, the gap between germline ends came to 13 bases. This CDR3 comprises 16 residues. Germline assignment: CDR1 MGHDK and CDR2 SYGVNS. This chain's CDR3 is CASSELGERNTDTQYF. CDR3 coding DNA: TGTGCCAGCAGTGAATTGGGAGAAAGGAACACAGATACGCAGTATTTT.